The 32 T cell receptor beta chains given below trace back to one sample, sequenced in a study of blood T cell repertoires in COVID-19 (dated by TCRdb to 2018 to 2020). Receptors were amplified or captured by the immunoSEQ multiplex PCR assay. Here the immuneACCESS table is served through TCRdb, limited to in-frame sequences with V and J called. Missing clones are a known gap in these copies; in checked studies unresolved V genes cover under half, and the rest lacks a known reason. The table for this sample lists hundreds of thousands of clones; around 84% of them were counted only once. Around 4.7% of the sample is held by the ten biggest clonotypes. Sequenced: PBMCs or T cells enriched from blood (not recorded which). These TCRs come from a young man with acute COVID-19.

The gene calls are TRBV23-1 and TRBJ2-5, with no clear D. TRBV23-1 is an ORF for which the function is uncertain. The CDR3 spans 17 residues. V was pared by 0 bases and J by 3 bases, with 17 bases between. CDR3 DNA sequence: TGCGCCAGCAGTCAATCGGGCCGCGTAATCTTAAAAGAGACCCAGTACTTC. Encoded protein: CASSQSGRVILKETQYF.

The gene calls are TRBV5-1 and TRBJ2-2, with D perhaps matching TRBD2 (5 bases). This CDR3 contains 14 residues. Trimming took off 4 bases at V and 2 bases at J, with 9 bases between the two ends. Germline CDR1 is SGHRS and CDR2 is YFSETQ. This chain's CDR3 is CASSPGTNTGELFF. CDR3 coding DNA: TGCGCCAGCAGCCCGGGAACCAACACCGGGGAGCTGTTTTTT. Drawing the rest from reference TRBV5-1 and TRBJ2-2, the complete variable domain is KAGVTQTPRYLIKTRGQQVTLSCSPISGHRSVSWYQQTPGQGLQFLFEYFSETQRNKGNFPGRFSGRQFSNSRSEMNVSTLELGDSALYLCASSPGTNTGELFFGEGSRLTVL.

J is TRBJ1-4 and V is TRBV6-5; 10 bases align to TRBD1. The V segment lost 6 bases and the J segment 8 bases; nucleotides outside the gene matches: 6. The length of the CDR3 is 14 residues. Germline-derived CDR1 and CDR2 are MNHEY and SVGAGI. CDR3 DNA sequence: TGTGCCAGCAGCGACAGGGGGCTAGGGGAAAAACTGTTTTTT. Protein product: CASSDRGLGEKLFF.

The chain carries TRBV27 and TRBJ1-2; 7 nucleotides agree with TRBD1. V dropped 3 bases and J dropped 7; count of bases not matched to a gene: 14. Germline CDR1 is MNHEY and CDR2 is SMNVEV (reference sequence). The CDR3 covers 16 residues. The CDR3 DNA is TGTGCCAGCAGTTTCTCCGGGACAGCAAATGTCCGTGGCTACACCTTC. It is translated as CASSFSGTANVRGYTF.

This clone was observed a single time. Other DNA sequences in the sample encode the same CDR3. The chain has TRBV3-1 (or the pseudogene TRBV3-2) and TRBJ2-3; 14 positions agree with TRBD2. This CDR3 spans 16 amino acids. The germline gives CDR1 LGHDT, CDR2 YNNKEL (reference sequence). J gave up 4 bases and V 4 bases, and 4 bases lay outside the gene matches. As DNA, the CDR3 is TGTGCCAGCAGCCCTCGACTAGCGGGGGGGCCAGATACGCAGTATTTT. Protein sequence: CASSPRLAGGPDTQYF.

This clone appeared a few times. The chain has TRBV6-5 and TRBJ2-1; 12 bases agree with TRBD1. Germline CDR1 MNHEY, CDR2 SVGAGI. Unmatched junction bases numbered 7, after V lost 7 bases and J lost 6 bases. CDR3 length: 15 residues. The CDR3 region is CASNSGTGGANEQFF. The CDR3 nucleotides read TGTGCCAGCAATTCCGGGACAGGGGGCGCCAATGAGCAGTTCTTC.

V and J are TRBV3-1 (or the pseudogene TRBV3-2) and TRBJ1-4; the D is unclear. The germline CDR1 and CDR2 sequences are LGHDT and YNNKEL (reference sequence). The CDR3 is 12 residues long. Trimming cost V 1 base and J 11 bases, with 8 bases left between them. CDR3 coding DNA: TGTGCCAGCAGCCAAGCCAGTCGTAAACTGTTTTTT. Its protein product is CASSQASRKLFF.

The rearrangement joins TRBV5-1 to TRBJ2-3; TRBD2 matches 13 bases. The germline CDR1 and CDR2 sequences are SGHRS and YFSETQ. The CDR3 is 17 amino acids. J lost 0 bases, V lost 4 bases, and 5 bases had no gene match. The CDR3 sequence is CASSVGLAGASTDTQYF. In DNA form, the CDR3 reads TGCGCCAGCAGCGTAGGACTAGCGGGGGCCAGCACAGATACGCAGTATTTT.

This sequence joins TRBV24-1 and TRBJ2-3; D not certain. The germline V gene has CDR1 KGHDR and CDR2 SFDVKD. The CDR3 spans 17 residues. The V and J ends lost 4 bases and 1 base respectively, with 17 bases between them. CDR3 amino acids: CATSDPATAAGTDTQYF. The CDR3 DNA sequence: TGTGCCACCAGTGACCCGGCGACCGCGGCGGGCACAGATACGCAGTATTTT.

The V call is TRBV28, the J call TRBJ1-4; D is undetermined. Trimming cost V 3 bases and J 0 bases, with 5 bases left between them. This CDR3 has 14 amino acids. Germline V gene data show CDR1 as MDHEN and CDR2 as SYDVKM. The CDR3 is CASSLPTTNEKLFF. The CDR3 DNA reads as TGTGCCAGCAGTTTGCCTACAACTAATGAAAAACTGTTTTTT.

V and J are TRBV19 and TRBJ1-4, with 10 positions matching TRBD1. The CDR3 loop spans 15 amino acids. CDR1 LNHDA and CDR2 SQIVND come from the germline V gene (reference sequence). Trimming removed 9 bases from V and 6 bases from J; junction bases left unmatched: 10. This CDR3 is CARTTGGDADEKLFF. The CDR3 DNA follows: TGTGCCAGGACGACAGGGGGCGATGCGGATGAAAAACTGTTTTTT.

A remark on this clone: Other DNA sequences from this sample encode an identical CDR3 as well. The chain links TRBV11-2 to TRBJ2-2; TRBD2 agrees at 11 bases. Germline V gene data show CDR1 as SGHAT and CDR2 as FQNNGV. The V and J ends lost 1 base and 2 bases, in that order; junction bases with no gene match: 0. This CDR3 region has 16 residues. The CDR3 nucleotides are TGTGCCAGCAGCTTAGGACTAGCGGGAAACACCGGGGAGCTGTTTTTT. It encodes CASSLGLAGNTGELFF.

This clone has more than one count but fewer than ten. The CDR3, as DNA: TGTGCCAGTAGTATGGGCGGGACAGGGTCAGAGTATGGCTACACCTTC. As protein: CASSMGGTGSEYGYTF. The chain combines TRBV19 with TRBJ1-2, with 9 positions matching TRBD1. V was pared by 3 bases and J by 5 bases, with 10 bases of the junction left unmatched. Germline CDR1 reads LNHDA; CDR2 reads SQIVND (reference sequence). The CDR3 is 16 amino acids.

Here the CDR3 DNA reads TGTGCCAGCAGCTTCGTAACAGCCTTAACTGGAAACACCATATATTTT. Translation: CASSFVTALTGNTIYF. The rearrangement joins TRBV7-9 to TRBJ1-3, with unresolved D. The CDR3 loop spans 16 amino acids. The V end lost 3 bases, the J end lost 2 bases, and 14 bases lay between the germline ends. Germline assignment: CDR1 SEHNR and CDR2 FQNEAQ (reference sequence).

J is TRBJ2-5 and V is TRBV7-2; the D is unclear. V gave up 2 bases and J gave up 1 base, with 5 bases separating them. From germline, CDR1 is SGHTA and CDR2 FQGNSA. The CDR3 is made up of 13 amino acids. CDR3 coding DNA: TGTGCCAGCAGCTTACACAGCCAAGAGACCCAGTACTTC. Protein: CASSLHSQETQYF.

This sequence joins TRBV5-1 and TRBJ1-4, with a possible D match to TRBD1 (5 bases). The CDR3 contains 14 residues. In germline, CDR1 is SGHRS, CDR2 YFSETQ. V lost 0 bases and J lost 3, with 6 bases in between. CDR3 bases: TGCGCCAGCAGCTTGGCGGGGGCTAATGAAAAACTGTTTTTT. Translating gives CASSLAGANEKLFF.

The gene calls are TRBV9 and TRBJ1-3; D uncertain. This CDR3 spans 12 amino acids. V lost 4 bases and J 4 bases, leaving 6 bases between the germline ends. Germline assignment: CDR1 SGDLS and CDR2 YYNGEE. For the CDR3, the DNA is TGTGCCAGCAGCCCGACAGGAAACACCATATATTTT. It encodes CASSPTGNTIYF.

The chain uses TRBV7-9 and TRBJ2-7, with no clear D. The CDR3 sequence is 13 residues long. Trimming stripped 1 base from V and 4 bases from J, with 8 bases between. Germline loops: CDR1 SEHNR, CDR2 FQNEAQ (reference sequence). CDR3 sequence reads: CASSLEFGYEQYF. The CDR3 bases are TGTGCCAGCAGCTTAGAGTTCGGTTACGAGCAGTACTTC.

This sequence joins TRBV4-1 and TRBJ1-4, with 7 nucleotides matching TRBD1. CDR1 and CDR2 from the germline V gene are MGHRA and YSYEKL. The ends lost 3 bases at V and 7 bases at J; junction bases unmatched: 8. CDR3 length equals 15 residues. The CDR3 loop reads CASSQDRQGGEKLFF. The CDR3 DNA reads TGCGCCAGCAGCCAGGACCGACAGGGAGGTGAAAAACTGTTTTTT.

The chain combines TRBV5-6 with TRBJ1-2, with TRBD1 as a possible D gene (5 bases). The CDR3 runs 12 residues. Germline V CDR1 and CDR2: SGHDT, YYEEEE. V was pared by 7 bases and J by 8 bases, with 15 bases between. The DNA of the CDR3 is TGTGCCAGCCGCGAGTGGGGGGAAGGCTACACCTTC. As protein: CASREWGEGYTF.

The chain combines TRBV28 with TRBJ1-4; 9 nucleotides agree with TRBD1. Germline V gene lookup returns CDR1 MDHEN and CDR2 SYDVKM. With 5 bases clipped from V and 10 bases from J, the junction kept 8 bases outside the gene matches. The CDR3 length is 14 residues. CDR3 sequence: CASSTGGGRGKLFF. CDR3 DNA: TGTGCCAGCAGTACAGGGGGCGGAAGGGGAAAACTGTTTTTT.

This clone turned up a few times. This chain uses TRBV5-6 with TRBJ2-5; D gene unclear. V lost 0 bases to trimming and J lost 5 bases, with 14 bases between them. CDR3 length: 15 amino acids. Germline V lookup: CDR1 SGHDT, CDR2 YYEEEE. The DNA for the CDR3 is TGTGCCAGCAGCTTGGGTGGGCTGGCCTACGAGACCCAGTACTTC. It is translated as CASSLGGLAYETQYF. Drawing the rest from reference TRBV5-6 and TRBJ2-5, the complete variable domain is DAGVTQSPTHLIKTRGQQVTLRCSPKSGHDTVSWYQQALGQGPQFIFQYYEEEERQRGNFPDRFSGHQFPNYSSELNVNALLLGDSALYLCASSLGGLAYETQYFGPGTRLLVL.

The chain joins TRBV7-3 to TRBJ2-2; a possible D gene is TRBD1 (5 bases). The CDR3 loop spans 14 amino acids. Trimming took off 6 bases at V and 2 bases at J, with 10 bases between the two ends. Germline V gene data show CDR1 as SGHTA and CDR2 as FQGTGA. The CDR3 DNA follows: TGTGCCAGCAGTCACGGACATAACACCGGGGAGCTGTTTTTT. This sequence encodes CASSHGHNTGELFF.

This clone was counted once. The chain uses TRBV28 and TRBJ2-7, with D perhaps TRBD1 (5 bases). The length of the CDR3 is 12 residues. V lost 9 bases, J lost 2 bases, and 11 bases lay in between. Germline V lookup: CDR1 MDHEN, CDR2 SYDVKM. The CDR3 sequence: CASGAGTYEQYF. Written as DNA, the CDR3 is TGTGCCAGTGGGGCAGGGACCTACGAGCAGTACTTC.

The chain links TRBV7-9 to TRBJ2-1, with TRBD2 matching 9 bases. The germline V gene encodes CDR1 SEHNR and CDR2 FQNEAQ (reference sequence). This CDR3 has 15 amino acids. Unmatched junction bases numbered 9, after V lost 3 bases and J lost 9 bases. CDR3 bases: TGTGCCAGCAGCTTGACTAGCGGAATCGACAGTGAGCAGTTCTTC. This translates into CASSLTSGIDSEQFF.

CDR3 DNA sequence: TGTGCCATCAGTCCCGGACAGGGGGCGGTAGGCACTGAAGCTTTCTTT. It codes for CAISPGQGAVGTEAFF. The rearrangement joins TRBV10-3 to TRBJ1-1, with TRBD1 matching 11 bases. The length of the CDR3 is 16 residues. Germline V gene lookup returns CDR1 ENHRY and CDR2 SYGVKD. The V segment lost 5 bases and the J segment 4 bases; nucleotides outside the gene matches: 9.

This clone was recorded only once. The chain is built from TRBV7-9 and TRBJ1-1; D ambiguous. This CDR3 spans 14 amino acids. Trimming pared 3 bases from V and 1 base from J, leaving 9 bases between. Germline CDR1 reads SEHNR; CDR2 reads FQNEAQ (reference sequence). CDR3 protein: CASSFVSGNTEAFF. The CDR3 DNA reads as TGTGCCAGCAGCTTCGTGTCGGGGAACACTGAAGCTTTCTTT.

This clone was seen a handful of times. The genes are TRBV12-3 or TRBV12-4 and TRBJ1-2, with 10 bases lining up with TRBD1. This CDR3 has 13 amino acids. V lost 5 bases, J lost 6 bases, and 3 bases stayed unmatched. This CDR3 is CASSRQGAHGYTF. DNA of the CDR3: TGTGCCAGCAGTCGACAGGGGGCCCATGGCTACACCTTC.

This clone was counted between two and nine times. The chain is built from TRBV2 and TRBJ2-7, with 7 bases identical to TRBD1. The J segment lost 1 base and the V segment lost 5 bases, leaving 5 bases of the junction unmatched. The V gene's germline CDR1 is SNHLY and CDR2 FYNNEI. This CDR3 is built from 14 residues. The CDR3: CASSLYRGSYEQYF. The CDR3, as DNA: TGTGCCAGCAGTCTGTACAGGGGTTCCTACGAGCAGTACTTC.

This clone was seen just once. The V gene is TRBV4-1, the J gene TRBJ2-7; 8 positions agree with TRBD1. CDR3 length: 14 amino acids. Germline CDR1 and CDR2: MGHRA and YSYEKL. The V segment lost 1 base and the J segment 3 bases; nucleotides outside the gene matches: 2. The CDR3 DNA reads TGCGCCAGCAGCCAAGGACAGGGGATCTACGAGCAGTACTTC. This encodes CASSQGQGIYEQYF.

Only a few counts were recorded for this clone. The chain is built from TRBV5-6 and TRBJ1-5; weak D call: TRBD1 (6 bases). Germline assignment: CDR1 SGHDT and CDR2 YYEEEE. This CDR3 region has 14 residues. Between the trimmed V and J ends, which lost 4 bases and 1 base, there was a span of 9 bases. The CDR3 region is CASSPGQSNQPQHF. Here the CDR3 DNA reads TGTGCCAGCAGCCCTGGACAGAGCAATCAGCCCCAGCATTTT. The complete variable domain, with remaining parts taken from reference TRBV5-6 and TRBJ1-5, reads DAGVTQSPTHLIKTRGQQVTLRCSPKSGHDTVSWYQQALGQGPQFIFQYYEEEERQRGNFPDRFSGHQFPNYSSELNVNALLLGDSALYLCASSPGQSNQPQHFGDGTRLSIL.

This chain joins TRBV18 and TRBJ1-1, with 8 bases that match TRBD1. CDR1 and CDR2 from the germline V gene are KGHSH and LQKENI. V was clipped by 2 bases and J by 1 base; unmatched bases: 6. The CDR3 extends over 16 amino acids. CDR3 residues: CASSPGTGFANTEAFF. CDR3 in DNA: TGTGCCAGCTCACCAGGGACAGGCTTCGCGAACACTGAAGCTTTCTTT.